This T cell receptor (beta chain) was observed in a study of T-cell reconstitution after alpha-beta-depleted transplantation in children. Unique molecular identifiers were built into the TCRbeta library. Via MiXCR, TCRdb re-called the PCR reads, giving one row per CDR3 protein. This sample carries more than 550,000 distinct CDR3 sequences, roughly a tenth of them seen once, and the ten largest clones take less than 5%. Germline V lookup: CDR1 SGHRS, CDR2 YFSETQ. V was trimmed by 4 bases and J by 9 bases, leaving 14 bases between them. The CDR3 is 12 residues long. The receptor's source is a human donor who donated a stem cell graft to a child with acute myeloid leukemia. The specimen was PBMCs from the stem cell graft donor, collected from the stem cell graft. The V gene is TRBV5-1, the J gene TRBJ2-7; tentatively, D is TRBD2 (5 bases). The CDR3 bases are TGCGCCAGCAGCCCCGGACCGGCGGGGCAGTACTTC. Translating gives CASSPGPAGQYF.